A selection of T cell receptor beta chains follows, all from one sample in a study of blood T cell repertoires in COVID-19. The protocol was immunoSEQ multiplex PCR, while the TCRdb copy is restricted to in-frame clones and leaves out a portion. The table has about 160,000 clones, 85% to 90% seen once. Sequenced input: PBMCs or T cells enriched from blood (not recorded which). The receptor source for this set is a woman aged 45-60 years who had recovered from COVID-19. Each CDR3 is given with its conserved first and last residue. Each record gives: clone size, CDR3 length, J gene, V gene, D gene, CDR3 protein, CDR3 DNA. D genes are given only for firm matches. A clone size is listed for some rows: how often the clone was seen (once, few, many), or a class if it is expanded.

NA,13,TRBJ1-1,TRBV2,NA,CASNVLSGTEAFF,TGTGCCAGCAACGTGCTCTCGGGGACTGAAGCTTTCTTT
NA,14,TRBJ1-3,TRBV5-6,NA,CASSPKGTGNTIYF,TGTGCCAGCAGCCCGAAGGGGACTGGAAACACCATATATTTT
NA,19,TRBJ1-1,TRBV21-1,NA,CASSQKRGDRPLEPAKAFF,TGTGCCAGCAGCCAAAAAAGAGGTGACAGGCCGTTGGAGCCTGCAAAAGCTTTCTTT
NA,14,TRBJ2-3,TRBV9,NA,CASSVSLRGDTQYF,TGTGCCAGCAGCGTAAGTCTCAGGGGAGATACGCAGTATTTT
NA,11,TRBJ2-7,TRBV14,NA,CASSHTYEQYF,TGTGCCAGCAGCCACACCTACGAGCAGTACTTC
NA,16,TRBJ2-2,TRBV5-6,NA,CASSLVGAPNTGELFF,TGTGCCAGCAGCTTGGTAGGGGCCCCTAACACCGGGGAGCTGTTTTTT
NA,16,TRBJ2-7,TRBV6-4,TRBD2,CASILVPAGSKREQYF,TGTGCCAGCATTCTTGTCCCAGCGGGGTCCAAGAGGGAGCAGTACTTC
NA,16,TRBJ2-7,TRBV6-2/TRBV6-3,TRBD1,CASSYSRQGPSYEQYF,TGTGCCAGCAGTTACTCCCGACAGGGACCCTCCTACGAGCAGTACTTC
NA,16,TRBJ2-5,TRBV5-6,TRBD2,CASSLASGGYQETQYF,TGTGCCAGCAGCTTAGCTAGCGGGGGCTATCAAGAGACCCAGTACTTC
NA,15,TRBJ2-5,TRBV21-1,NA,CASSKSRVIEETQYF,TGTGCCAGCAGCAAAAGTCGCGTTATAGAAGAGACCCAGTACTTC
once,14,TRBJ2-2,TRBV7-3,NA,CASSLQGNTGELFF,TGTGCCAGCAGCTTACAGGGGAACACCGGGGAGCTGTTTTTT
few,13,TRBJ1-5,TRBV27,NA,CASSSAGNQPQHF,TGTGCCAGCAGTAGCGCGGGGAATCAGCCCCAGCATTTT